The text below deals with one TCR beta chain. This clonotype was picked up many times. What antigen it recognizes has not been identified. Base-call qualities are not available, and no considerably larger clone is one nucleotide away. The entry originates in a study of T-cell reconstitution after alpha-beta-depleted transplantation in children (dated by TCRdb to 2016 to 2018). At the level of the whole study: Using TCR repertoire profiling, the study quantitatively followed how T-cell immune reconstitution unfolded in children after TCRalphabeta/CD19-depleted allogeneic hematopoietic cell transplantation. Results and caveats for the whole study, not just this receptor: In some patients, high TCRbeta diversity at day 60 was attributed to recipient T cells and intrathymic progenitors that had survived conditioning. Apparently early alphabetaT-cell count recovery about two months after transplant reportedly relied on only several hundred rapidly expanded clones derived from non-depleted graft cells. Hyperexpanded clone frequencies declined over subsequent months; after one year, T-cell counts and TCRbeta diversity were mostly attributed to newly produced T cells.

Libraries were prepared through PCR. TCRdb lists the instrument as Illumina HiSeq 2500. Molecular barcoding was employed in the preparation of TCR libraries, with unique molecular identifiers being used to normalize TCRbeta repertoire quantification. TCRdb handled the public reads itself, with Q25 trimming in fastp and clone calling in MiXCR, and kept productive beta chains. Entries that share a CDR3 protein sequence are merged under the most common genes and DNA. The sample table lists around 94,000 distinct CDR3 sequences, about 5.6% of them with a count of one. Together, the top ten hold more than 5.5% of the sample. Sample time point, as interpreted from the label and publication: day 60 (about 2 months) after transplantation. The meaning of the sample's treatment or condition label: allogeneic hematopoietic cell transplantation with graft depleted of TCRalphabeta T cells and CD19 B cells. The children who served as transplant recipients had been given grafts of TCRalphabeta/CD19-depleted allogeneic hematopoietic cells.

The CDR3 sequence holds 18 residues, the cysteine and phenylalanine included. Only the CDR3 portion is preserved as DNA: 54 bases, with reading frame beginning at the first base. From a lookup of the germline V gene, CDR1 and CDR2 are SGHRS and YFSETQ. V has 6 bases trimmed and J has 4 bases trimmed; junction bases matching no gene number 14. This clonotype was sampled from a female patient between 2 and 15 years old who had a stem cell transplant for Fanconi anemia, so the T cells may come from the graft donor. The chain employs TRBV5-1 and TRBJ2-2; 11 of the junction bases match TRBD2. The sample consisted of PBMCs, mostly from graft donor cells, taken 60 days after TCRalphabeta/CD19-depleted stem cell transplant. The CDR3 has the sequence CASTYYQILAGVTGELFF. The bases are TGCGCCAGCACTTACTACCAAATACTAGCGGGGGTCACCGGGGAGCTGTTTTTT.